A single sample is the source of the 28 T cell receptor beta chains below, sequenced in a study of metastatic and nonmetastatic thyroid tumors. Every patient underwent thyroid surgery untreated. TCRdb reanalyzed the PCR reads with MiXCR. The table lists 10,000 to 13,000 clones, over 30% of them singletons. The sample comprised tumor tissue. The source is a female donor with papillary thyroid cancer or a benign thyroid nodule (not recorded which). Some clones in this sample may be carry-over from other donors' samples.

CDR3 sequence reads: CASASGTGTGNYEQYF. CDR3 nucleotides: TGTGCCAGCGCCTCGGGAACCGGGACAGGGAACTACGAGCAGTACTTC. V and J are TRBV2 and TRBJ2-7; 9 bases match TRBD1. Germline V gene lookup returns CDR1 SNHLY and CDR2 FYNNEI. The trim removed 8 bases at V and 3 bases at J, leaving 14 bases unmatched. CDR3 length equals 16 residues. Full variable domain (outside the CDR3, taken from reference TRBV2 and TRBJ2-7): EPEVTQTPSHQVTQMGQEVILRCVPISNHLYFYWYRQILGQKVEFLVSFYNNEISEKSEIFDDQFSVERPDGSNFTLKIRSTKLEDSAMYFCASASGTGTGNYEQYFGPGTRLTVT.

The genes are TRBV6-1 and TRBJ2-1; D possibly corresponds to TRBD2 (5 bases). The CDR3 is 13 amino acids. Germline values: CDR1 MNHNS, CDR2 SASEGT. Trimming took 1 base from V and 10 from J, leaving 11 bases between them. The CDR3 DNA is TGTGCCAGCAGTGAAGGTGATCAGCGGGAGCAGTTCTTC. Translating gives CASSEGDQREQFF.

The gene calls are TRBV19 and TRBJ2-2; no reliable D call. Germline loops: CDR1 LNHDA, CDR2 SQIVND (reference sequence). The CDR3 loop spans 13 amino acids. Trimming left V 9 bases short and J 3 bases short, with 11 bases between. CDR3 nucleotide sequence: TGTGCCAGCCGTAAAAGGGACACCGGGGAGCTGTTTTTT. Translation gives CASRKRDTGELFF.

This clone showed up just a few times. The CDR3: CASSLDGGSEAFF. DNA of the CDR3: TGTGCCAGCAGCTTAGATGGGGGGAGTGAAGCTTTCTTT. J is TRBJ1-1 and V is TRBV7-6; D is perhaps TRBD1 (5 bases). This CDR3 spans 13 amino acids. V shed 1 base and J shed 7 bases, with 10 bases lying between them. In germline, CDR1 is SGHVS, CDR2 FNYEAQ.

The gene calls are TRBV4-2 and TRBJ2-1, with D possibly matching TRBD2 (6 bases). Germline V gives CDR1 LGHNA, CDR2 YNFKEQ. The CDR3 extends over 15 amino acids. V lost 0 bases and J lost 8, with 14 bases in between. The CDR3: CASSQDRSGPYEQFF. In DNA, the CDR3 is TGTGCCAGCAGCCAAGATCGGAGCGGGCCTTATGAGCAGTTCTTC.

This clone occurred a few times. J is TRBJ1-6 and V is TRBV6-1, with D perhaps matching TRBD1 (5 bases). CDR3 length: 13 amino acids. The germline CDR1 and CDR2 sequences are MNHNS and SASEGT. V was pared by 5 bases and J by 6 bases, with 8 bases between. This CDR3 reads CASSQTVNSPLHF. CDR3 coding DNA: TGTGCCAGCAGTCAGACAGTTAATTCACCCCTCCACTTT.

The chain carries TRBV6-1 and TRBJ2-1; 9 nucleotides align to TRBD2. Germline V gene lookup returns CDR1 MNHNS and CDR2 SASEGT. The CDR3 is made up of 16 amino acids. Unmatched junction bases numbered 7, after V lost 7 bases and J lost 0 bases. CDR3 nucleotides: TGTGCCAGCAAAGAGACTAGCGGTAGCTCCTACAATGAGCAGTTCTTC. Encoded protein: CASKETSGSSYNEQFF.

The chain uses TRBV6-1 and TRBJ1-1, with TRBD1 matching over 10 bases. The germline V gene encodes CDR1 MNHNS and CDR2 SASEGT. The CDR3 covers 16 residues. J lost 6 bases, V lost 5 bases, and 12 bases had no gene match. The DNA for the CDR3 is TGTGCCAGCAGTCCTGCACTCGTCGGGACAGGGGCTGAAGCTTTCTTT. It translates to CASSPALVGTGAEAFF.

V and J are TRBV19 and TRBJ2-3, with 8 nucleotides matching TRBD1. Germline-derived CDR1 and CDR2 are LNHDA and SQIVND (reference sequence). The CDR3 has 13 residues. Losses at the gene ends were 6 bases for V and 6 bases for J; bases not matched to a gene: 5. CDR3 amino acids: CASRKQGEDTQYF. DNA for the CDR3: TGTGCCAGTAGAAAACAGGGGGAGGATACGCAGTATTTT.

This clone was counted between two and nine times. The rearrangement joins TRBV12-3 or TRBV12-4 to TRBJ2-7, with D maybe TRBD1 (5 bases). The CDR3 covers 12 residues. Trimming took 3 bases from V and 3 from J, leaving 6 bases between them. This CDR3 is CASSFTGYEQYF. Here the CDR3 DNA reads TGTGCCAGCAGTTTTACAGGCTACGAGCAGTACTTC.

The chain uses TRBV5-1 and TRBJ1-1, with TRBD1 identical over 7 bases. Germline V gene sequence: CDR1 SGHRS, CDR2 YFSETQ. This CDR3 region has 14 residues. With V trimmed by 4 bases and J by 4 bases, 7 bases remained unmatched. The CDR3 reads CASSKLTGSTEAFF. The CDR3 DNA reads TGCGCCAGCAGCAAACTGACAGGGAGCACTGAAGCTTTCTTT.

J is TRBJ1-5 and V is TRBV5-8; D is unresolved. CDR1 SGHTS and CDR2 YDEGEE come from the germline V gene. There are 12 residues in the CDR3. V shed 3 bases and J shed 1 base, with 2 bases lying between them. The CDR3 here is CASSYSNQPQHF. The CDR3 DNA sequence: TGTGCCAGCAGCTACAGCAATCAGCCCCAGCATTTT.

This clone has only a few counts. CDR3 residues: CATSDRTRTQYF. As DNA, the CDR3 is TGTGCCACCAGTGATCGGACACGTACGCAGTATTTT. The V and J genes are TRBV24-1 and TRBJ2-3; a weak D match, TRBD1 (5 bases). CDR3 length equals 12 residues. Germline loops: CDR1 KGHDR, CDR2 SFDVKD. Trimming took 3 bases from V and 8 from J, leaving 8 bases between them.

The chain uses TRBV6-2 or TRBV6-3 and TRBJ2-1; D remains ambiguous. Germline-derived CDR1 and CDR2 are MNHEY and SVGEGT. The CDR3 is 16 amino acids. The ends were cut back, 5 bases at V and 0 bases at J, with 14 bases in the middle. This CDR3 reads CASSLARRSSYNEQFF. As DNA, the CDR3 is TGTGCCAGCAGTCTCGCCCGTCGTAGCTCCTACAATGAGCAGTTCTTC.

CDR3: CASSTTGNEKLFF. CDR3 DNA sequence: TGTGCCAGCAGTACTACAGGGAATGAAAAACTGTTTTTT. The chain employs TRBV6-2 or TRBV6-3 and TRBJ1-4, with TRBD1 as a possible D gene (6 bases). Germline lookup yields CDR1 MNHEY and CDR2 SVGEGT. V was shortened by 5 bases and J by 5 bases, with 9 bases between the two germline ends. The CDR3 length is 13 residues.

This clone was found once. CDR3 in DNA: TGCAGTGCTAGAGCCCGGGACACATTCCATGGCTACACCTTC. This sequence encodes CSARARDTFHGYTF. This sequence joins TRBV20-1 and TRBJ1-2; a weak D match, TRBD1 (6 bases). The V end was cut by 1 base, the J end by 6 bases, with 15 bases between. Germline V lookup: CDR1 DFQATT, CDR2 SNEGSKA (reference sequence). The CDR3 loop spans 14 amino acids.

This clone appeared a few times. V and J are TRBV6-9 and TRBJ1-4; weak D call: TRBD1 (6 bases). Per the germline V gene, CDR1 is MNHGY and CDR2 is SVAAGI. Trimming stripped 2 bases from V and 5 bases from J, with 12 bases between. The CDR3 has 15 residues. The CDR3 coding sequence is TGTGCCAGCAGTTATGGACAGAATCAAAATGAAAAACTGTTTTTT. Translating gives CASSYGQNQNEKLFF.

The chain has TRBV19 and TRBJ2-5; D may be TRBD2 (6 bases). The CDR3 is made up of 16 amino acids. The V end lost 2 bases, the J end lost 0 bases, and 13 bases lay between the germline ends. Germline CDR1 LNHDA, CDR2 SQIVND (reference sequence). The chain's CDR3 is CASSISVGRYQETQYF. The CDR3 region has the DNA TGTGCCAGTAGTATATCCGTCGGGAGATACCAAGAGACCCAGTACTTC.

By share, this clone ranks as large (0.1 to 1%). This chain connects TRBV12-3 or TRBV12-4 to TRBJ1-6; weak D call: TRBD1 (5 bases). With 2 bases removed from V and 6 bases from J, the gap between germline ends came to 8 bases. The CDR3 totals 14 residues. The chain's CDR3 is CASSLSGANSPLHF. CDR3 coding DNA: TGTGCCAGCAGTTTATCCGGGGCTAATTCACCCCTCCACTTT.

V and J are TRBV20-1 and TRBJ1-5; no clear D gene. V lost 3 bases to trimming and J lost 4 bases, with 10 bases between them. Germline values: CDR1 DFQATT, CDR2 SNEGSKA (reference sequence). The CDR3 totals 13 residues. The CDR3: CSASAFDNQPQHF. The CDR3 region has the DNA TGCAGTGCTAGCGCCTTTGATAATCAGCCCCAGCATTTT.

The rearrangement links TRBV12-3 or TRBV12-4 to TRBJ2-2; 10 bases line up with TRBD1. With 4 bases clipped from V and 4 bases from J, the junction kept 6 bases outside the gene matches. The CDR3 has 16 residues. CDR3 residues: CASSSRTGGSTGELFF. For the CDR3, the DNA is TGTGCCAGCAGTTCTCGGACAGGGGGTAGCACCGGGGAGCTGTTTTTT.

This rearrangement joins TRBV15 to TRBJ1-2; the D gene is possibly TRBD1 (5 bases). This CDR3 region has 16 residues. With 0 bases removed from V and 2 bases from J, the gap between germline ends came to 13 bases. Germline values: CDR1 LNHNV, CDR2 YYDKDF (reference sequence). CDR3 residues: CATSRDLGGANYGYTF. CDR3 coding DNA: TGTGCCACCAGCAGAGATCTCGGAGGGGCGAACTATGGCTACACCTTC.

This clone showed up just once. This chain uses TRBV20-1 with TRBJ2-7; 9 positions match TRBD2. Germline CDR1 DFQATT, CDR2 SNEGSKA (reference sequence). The V gene end was trimmed by 4 bases and the J gene end by 2 bases; junction bases not matched to a gene: 9. The CDR3 sequence is 15 residues long. The CDR3 spells CSANSLLAGPYEQYF. CDR3 DNA sequence: TGCAGTGCTAACTCTCTTCTAGCGGGACCCTACGAGCAGTACTTC.

The rearrangement links TRBV6-4 to TRBJ2-2; TRBD2 matches 14 bases. CDR3 length equals 15 residues. V shed 6 bases, J shed 6 bases, and the junction held 3 bases outside the gene matches. Germline lookup yields CDR1 MRHNA and CDR2 SNTAGT. The CDR3 DNA reads as TGTGCCAGCAGCGGGACTAGCGGGAGTGCCGGGGAGCTGTTTTTT. Its protein is CASSGTSGSAGELFF.

This clone was recorded once. V gene TRBV20-1 combines with J gene TRBJ2-1; 9 nucleotides match TRBD1. V lost 0 bases, J lost 9 bases, and 9 bases stayed unmatched. This CDR3 comprises 15 residues. Per germline, CDR1 DFQATT and CDR2 SNEGSKA (reference sequence). Written as DNA, the CDR3 is TGCAGTGCTAGAGATCCGGGACAGGGTCTCGTTGAGCAGTTCTTC. This gives the protein CSARDPGQGLVEQFF.

The chain uses TRBV6-2 or TRBV6-3 and TRBJ2-7; 9 nucleotides align to TRBD2. Per germline, CDR1 MNHEY and CDR2 SVGEGT. The CDR3 is 17 residues long. The V segment lost 0 bases and the J segment 6 bases; nucleotides outside the gene matches: 12. The CDR3 region is CASSYSKIAGVLGEQYF. The CDR3 DNA reads as TGTGCCAGCAGTTACTCGAAGATAGCGGGAGTCCTCGGCGAGCAGTACTTC.

This sequence joins TRBV5-1 and TRBJ2-2, with TRBD2 matching over 9 bases. Germline assignment: CDR1 SGHRS and CDR2 YFSETQ. The CDR3 contains 16 residues. V was clipped by 1 base and J by 7 bases; unmatched bases: 8. The CDR3 spells CASSLFASGTNGELFF. The DNA for the CDR3 is TGCGCCAGCAGCTTGTTCGCTAGCGGGACGAACGGGGAGCTGTTTTTT.

This clone appeared a few times. The chain recombines TRBV6-1 with TRBJ2-1; 11 nucleotides match TRBD2. This CDR3 spans 14 amino acids. In germline, CDR1 is MNHNS, CDR2 SASEGT. The V gene end was trimmed by 5 bases and the J gene end by 5 bases; junction bases not matched to a gene: 2. The CDR3 bases are TGTGCCAGCAGTACGGGACTAGCGGACAATGAGCAGTTCTTC. It is translated as CASSTGLADNEQFF.